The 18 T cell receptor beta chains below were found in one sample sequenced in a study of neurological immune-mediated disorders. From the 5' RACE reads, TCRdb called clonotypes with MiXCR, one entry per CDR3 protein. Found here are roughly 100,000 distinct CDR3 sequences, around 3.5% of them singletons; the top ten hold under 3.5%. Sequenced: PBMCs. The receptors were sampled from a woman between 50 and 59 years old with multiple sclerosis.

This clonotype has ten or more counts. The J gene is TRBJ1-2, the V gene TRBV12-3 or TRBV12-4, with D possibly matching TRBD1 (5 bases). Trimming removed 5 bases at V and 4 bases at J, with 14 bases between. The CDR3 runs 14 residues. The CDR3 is CASSPDGHLYGYTF. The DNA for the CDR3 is TGTGCCAGCAGTCCGGACGGACACCTCTATGGCTACACCTTC.

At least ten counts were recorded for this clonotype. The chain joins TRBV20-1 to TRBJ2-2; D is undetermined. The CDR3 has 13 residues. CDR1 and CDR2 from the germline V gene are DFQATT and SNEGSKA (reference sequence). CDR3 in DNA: TGCAGCCCACGGTCACTGAACACCGGGGAGCTGTTTTTT. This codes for CSPRSLNTGELFF.

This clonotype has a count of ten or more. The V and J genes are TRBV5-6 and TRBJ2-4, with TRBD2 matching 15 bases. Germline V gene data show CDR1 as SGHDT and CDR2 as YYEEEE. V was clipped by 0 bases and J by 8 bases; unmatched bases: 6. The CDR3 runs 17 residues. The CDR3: CASSLAGTSGGMDIQYF. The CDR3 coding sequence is TGTGCCAGCAGCTTGGCGGGGACTAGCGGGGGGATGGACATTCAGTACTTC.

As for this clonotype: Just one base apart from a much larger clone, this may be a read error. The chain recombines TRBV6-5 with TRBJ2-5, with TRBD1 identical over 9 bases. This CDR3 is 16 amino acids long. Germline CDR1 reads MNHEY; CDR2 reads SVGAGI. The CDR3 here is CASSYGDRVPRETKYF. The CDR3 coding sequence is TGTGCCAGCAGTTACGGGGACAGGGTTCCTCGAGAGACCAAGTACTTC.

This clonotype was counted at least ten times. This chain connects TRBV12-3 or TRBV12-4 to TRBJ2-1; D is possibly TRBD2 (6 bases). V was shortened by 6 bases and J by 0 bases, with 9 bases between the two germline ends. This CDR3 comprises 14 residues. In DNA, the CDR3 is TGTGCCAGCAGGCGCGGGAACTCCTACAATGAGCAGTTCTTC. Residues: CASRRGNSYNEQFF.

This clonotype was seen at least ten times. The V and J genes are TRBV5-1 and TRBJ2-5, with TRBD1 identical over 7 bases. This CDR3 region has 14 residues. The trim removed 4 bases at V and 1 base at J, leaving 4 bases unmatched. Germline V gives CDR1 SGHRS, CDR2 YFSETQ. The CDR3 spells CASSPGTVQETQYF. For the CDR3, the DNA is TGCGCCAGCAGCCCAGGGACAGTCCAAGAGACCCAGTACTTC.

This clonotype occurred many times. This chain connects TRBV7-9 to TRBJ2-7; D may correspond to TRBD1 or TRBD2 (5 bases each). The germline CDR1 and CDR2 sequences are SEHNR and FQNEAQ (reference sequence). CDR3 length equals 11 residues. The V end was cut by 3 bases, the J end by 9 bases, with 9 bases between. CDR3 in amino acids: CASSLGDVQYF. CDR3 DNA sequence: TGTGCCAGCAGCTTGGGGGATGTGCAGTACTTC.

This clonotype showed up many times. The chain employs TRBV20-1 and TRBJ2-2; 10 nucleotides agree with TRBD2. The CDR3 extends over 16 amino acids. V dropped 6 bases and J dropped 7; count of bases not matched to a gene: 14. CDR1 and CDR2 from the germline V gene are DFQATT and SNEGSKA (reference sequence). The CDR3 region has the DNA TGCAGTGCATCCCCCCTAGCGGGGGTTCAAGGCGGGGAGCTGTTTTTT. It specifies CSASPLAGVQGGELFF.

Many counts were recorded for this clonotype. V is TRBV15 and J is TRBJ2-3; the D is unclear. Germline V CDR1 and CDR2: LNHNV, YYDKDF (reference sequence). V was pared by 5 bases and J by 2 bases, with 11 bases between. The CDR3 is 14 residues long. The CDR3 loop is CATSSGSSTDTQYF. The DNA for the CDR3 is TGTGCCACCAGCTCCGGGTCCTCCACAGATACGCAGTATTTT.

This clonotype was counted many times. For the CDR3, the DNA is TGTGCCAGCAGTCGAACAACTACCGGGACAGTGAACACCGGGGAGCTGTTTTTT. This encodes CASSRTTTGTVNTGELFF. The genes are TRBV6-2 or TRBV6-3 and TRBJ2-2; 7 positions agree with TRBD1. The CDR3 length is 18 residues. In germline, CDR1 is MNHEY, CDR2 SVGEGT. The J segment lost 1 base and the V segment lost 5 bases, leaving 13 bases of the junction unmatched.

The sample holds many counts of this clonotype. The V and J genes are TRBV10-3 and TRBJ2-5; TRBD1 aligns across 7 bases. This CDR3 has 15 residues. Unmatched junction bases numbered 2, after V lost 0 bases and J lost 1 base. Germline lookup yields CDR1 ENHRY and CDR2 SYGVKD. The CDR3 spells CAISESPGGQETQYF. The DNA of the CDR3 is TGTGCCATCAGTGAGTCCCCAGGGGGCCAAGAGACCCAGTACTTC.

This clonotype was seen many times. The CDR3 region is CASSEGHNTGELFF. The CDR3 region has the DNA TGCGCCAGCTCCGAGGGACACAACACCGGGGAGCTGTTTTTT. V and J are TRBV5-1 and TRBJ2-2, with a possible D match to TRBD1 (6 bases). CDR1 is SGHRS, CDR2 YFSETQ, per germline. The CDR3 covers 14 residues. V lost 7 bases and J 2 bases, leaving 12 bases between the germline ends.

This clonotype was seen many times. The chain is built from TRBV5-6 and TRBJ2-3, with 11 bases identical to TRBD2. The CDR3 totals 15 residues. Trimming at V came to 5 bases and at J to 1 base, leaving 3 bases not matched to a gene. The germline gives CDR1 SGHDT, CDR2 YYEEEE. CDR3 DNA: TGTGCCAGCAGTCTAGCGGGGGGCCGCACAGATACGCAGTATTTT. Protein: CASSLAGGRTDTQYF.

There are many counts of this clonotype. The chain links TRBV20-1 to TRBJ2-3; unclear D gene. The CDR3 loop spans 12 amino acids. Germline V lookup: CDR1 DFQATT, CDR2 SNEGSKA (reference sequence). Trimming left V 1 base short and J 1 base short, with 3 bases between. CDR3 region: CSARAGTDTQYF. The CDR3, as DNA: TGCAGTGCTAGAGCGGGCACAGATACGCAGTATTTT.

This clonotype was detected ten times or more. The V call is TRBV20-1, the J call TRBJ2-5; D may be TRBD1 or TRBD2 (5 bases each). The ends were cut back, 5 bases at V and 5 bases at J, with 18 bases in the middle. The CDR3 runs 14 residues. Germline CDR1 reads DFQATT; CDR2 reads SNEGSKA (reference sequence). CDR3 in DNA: TGCAGTGCTGACCAGGGATTCCCGGGGGAGACCCAGTACTTC. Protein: CSADQGFPGETQYF.

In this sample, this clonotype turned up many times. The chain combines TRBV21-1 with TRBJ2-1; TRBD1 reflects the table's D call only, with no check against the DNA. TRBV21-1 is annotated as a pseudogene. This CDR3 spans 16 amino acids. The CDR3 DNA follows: TGTGCCAGGGACTCTACTTACAGAGGGTCCTACAATGAGCAGTTCTTC. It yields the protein CARDSTYRGSYNEQFF.

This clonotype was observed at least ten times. The CDR3 DNA follows: TGTGCCAGCAGTCCGACGACGGCCATGGGAGACACTGAAGCTTTCTTT. It is translated as CASSPTTAMGDTEAFF. The chain couples TRBV12-3 or TRBV12-4 to TRBJ1-1; D call uncertain. Trimming took off 5 bases at V and 3 bases at J, with 19 bases between the two ends. There are 16 residues in the CDR3.

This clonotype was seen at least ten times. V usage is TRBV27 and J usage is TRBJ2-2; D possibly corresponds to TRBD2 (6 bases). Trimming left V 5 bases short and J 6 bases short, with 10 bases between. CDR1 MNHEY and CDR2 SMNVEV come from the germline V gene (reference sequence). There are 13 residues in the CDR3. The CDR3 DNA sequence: TGTGCCAGCAGTAAGGGACTCGCCGGGGAGCTGTTTTTT. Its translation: CASSKGLAGELFF.